The 20 T cell receptor beta chains listed next were all sequenced from one sample in a study of vaccination effects on CD4 cells after COVID-19. Peptide-pool stimulation followed by sequencing identified expanded antigen-specific CD4+ clonotypes in the ViraFEST assay. Around day 10 of culture, CD4+ T cells were separated out. The antigens of these receptors remain unknown. The data were produced by immunoSEQ multiplex PCR, yet TCRdb's version contains in-frame clones alone and is incomplete. In the table there are about 79,000 clones, roughly 74% of which are singletons. Material: CD4+ T cells from PBMCs cultured with HCoV-229E spike peptides, obtained before COVID-19 vaccination. The receptors stem from a human donor who received a COVID-19 vaccine.

The chain uses TRBV30 and TRBJ2-5, with D perhaps TRBD2 (5 bases). The CDR3 consists of 13 residues. Germline assignment: CDR1 GTSNPN and CDR2 SVGIG (reference sequence). V lost 1 base and J 2 bases, leaving 8 bases between the germline ends. In DNA form, the CDR3 reads TGTGCCTGGAGTGGGACTGTTCAAGAGACCCAGTACTTC. Its translation: CAWSGTVQETQYF.

In nucleotides, the CDR3 is TGTGCCAGCATGCAAGGTGGGACATCGAACTATGGCTACACCTTC. The encoded protein is CASMQGGTSNYGYTF. The chain recombines TRBV28 with TRBJ1-2; D may be TRBD1 (6 bases). Trimming left V 7 bases short and J 2 bases short, with 17 bases between. Germline lookup yields CDR1 MDHEN and CDR2 SYDVKM. CDR3 size: 15 residues.

The V and J genes are TRBV14 and TRBJ1-3; 7 bases map to TRBD1. Germline V gene sequence: CDR1 SGHDN, CDR2 FVKESK. Trimming at V came to 5 bases and at J to 5 bases, leaving 3 bases not matched to a gene. This CDR3 is 13 amino acids long. The chain's CDR3 is CASSRDSRNTIYF. The CDR3, as DNA: TGTGCCAGCAGCAGGGACAGCAGAAACACCATATATTTT.

The chain uses TRBV18 and TRBJ1-1; tentative D call: TRBD1 (5 bases). The length of the CDR3 is 11 residues. V gave up 4 bases and J gave up 11 bases, with 11 bases separating them. CDR1 KGHSH and CDR2 LQKENI come from the germline V gene. The CDR3 sequence: CASSRGESAFF. The CDR3 bases are TGTGCCAGCTCACGAGGGGAGTCGGCTTTCTTT.

The chain links TRBV10-2 to TRBJ2-3, with D possibly TRBD2 on 7 matching bases. CDR3 length: 15 amino acids. Trimming stripped 5 bases from V and 4 bases from J, with 16 bases between. The germline V gene encodes CDR1 WSHSY and CDR2 SAAADI. The chain's CDR3 is CASSSWGGQSDTQYF. The CDR3 coding sequence is TGCGCCAGCAGTTCATGGGGGGGGCAATCAGATACGCAGTATTTT.

This rearrangement joins TRBV4-3 to TRBJ2-7, with D unclear. V was shortened by 0 bases and J by 5 bases, with 20 bases between the two germline ends. Germline lookup yields CDR1 LGHNA and CDR2 YSLEER. CDR3 length: 17 amino acids. CDR3 sequence: CASSQDWPGNLRDEQYV. The CDR3 coding sequence is TGCGCCAGCAGCCAAGATTGGCCGGGCAATCTAAGGGACGAGCAGTACGTC.

This clone came up a few times. This chain uses TRBV2 with TRBJ2-2, with TRBD1 identical over 8 bases. Trimming at V came to 6 bases and at J to 8 bases, leaving 11 bases not matched to a gene. The CDR3 is made up of 15 amino acids. The V gene's germline CDR1 is SNHLY and CDR2 FYNNEI. For the CDR3, the DNA is TGTGCCAGCAGAGGTCCCGGACAGGGTTTAGGGGAGCTGTTTTTT. Protein sequence: CASRGPGQGLGELFF.

This clone has more than one count but fewer than ten. The chain couples TRBV6-2 or TRBV6-3 to TRBJ2-1, with TRBD2 matching over 9 bases. This CDR3 region has 17 residues. Trimming took 2 bases from V and 4 from J; bases not matched to a gene: 9. The V gene's germline CDR1 is MNHEY and CDR2 SVGEGT. CDR3 residues: CASSYVASGEHYNEQFF. The CDR3 DNA reads as TGTGCCAGCAGTTACGTGGCTAGCGGGGAACATTACAATGAGCAGTTCTTC.

The rearrangement links TRBV21-1 to TRBJ2-7; TRBD1 is the table's D call and was not checked against the DNA. TRBV21-1 is recorded as a pseudogene. The CDR3 consists of 15 residues. CDR3 in DNA: TGTGCCCCCCCCGCCGAGACACCCCGTTTCGGCGAGCAGTACGTC. As protein: CAPPAETPRFGEQYV.

V and J are TRBV4-1 and TRBJ2-7; possibly TRBD1 or TRBD2 for D (5 bases each). CDR3 length equals 15 residues. V was shortened by 2 bases and J by 4 bases, with 15 bases between the two germline ends. The germline V gene encodes CDR1 MGHRA and CDR2 YSYEKL. CDR3 sequence: CASSQSEGPPYEQYV. Here the CDR3 DNA reads TGCGCCAGCAGCCAAAGTGAGGGGCCGCCTTACGAGCAGTACGTC.

V usage is TRBV27 and J usage is TRBJ2-2, with 7 bases aligning to TRBD1. This CDR3 is 14 amino acids long. J gave up 7 bases and V 3 bases, and 5 bases lay outside the gene matches. The germline V gene encodes CDR1 MNHEY and CDR2 SMNVEV (reference sequence). As DNA, the CDR3 is TGTGCCAGCAGTTTCGGACAGGCAGGCGGGGAGCTGTTTTTT. Protein product: CASSFGQAGGELFF.

The chain uses TRBV10-1 and TRBJ2-3; 8 nucleotides line up with TRBD2. Germline V gene data show CDR1 as WNHNN and CDR2 as SYGVQD (reference sequence). The CDR3 extends over 14 amino acids. J was trimmed by 5 bases and V by 2 bases; bases with no gene match: 3. The CDR3 DNA sequence: TGCGCCAGCAGTGAGCGGGGGGGTAGAGATACGCAGTATTTT. This codes for CASSERGGRDTQYF.

The chain recombines TRBV6-5 with TRBJ1-3; D perhaps matches TRBD1 (5 bases). With 4 bases removed from V and 12 bases from J, the gap between germline ends came to 13 bases. Germline-derived CDR1 and CDR2 are MNHEY and SVGAGI. The CDR3 runs 12 residues. Written as DNA, the CDR3 is TGTGCCAGCAGTTCTCGGGGGGGTAGCATATATTTT. Protein: CASSSRGGSIYF.

This clone was recorded a few times. The chain joins TRBV5-1 to TRBJ1-4, with D perhaps TRBD1 (5 bases). V lost 3 bases and J 6 bases, leaving 12 bases between the germline ends. The CDR3 runs to 14 residues. The germline V gene has CDR1 SGHRS and CDR2 YFSETQ. CDR3 in DNA: TGCGCCAGCAGCTCTCAGGGCGGCCATGAAAAACTGTTTTTT. This gives the protein CASSSQGGHEKLFF.

The J gene is TRBJ2-3, the V gene TRBV11-3, with 9 bases fitting TRBD2. The CDR3 totals 16 residues. Germline V CDR1 and CDR2: SGHNT, YENEEA. J was trimmed by 2 bases and V by 1 base; bases with no gene match: 4. CDR3 in DNA: TGTGCCAGCAGCTTAGGAGCGGGAGGATTCACAGATACGCAGTATTTT. Its protein is CASSLGAGGFTDTQYF.

The chain links TRBV12-3 or TRBV12-4 to TRBJ1-1; D is undetermined. The CDR3 contains 12 residues. The ends were cut back, 6 bases at V and 0 bases at J, with 5 bases in the middle. The CDR3 nucleotides read TGTGCCAGCAGCATGCTGAACACTGAAGCTTTCTTT. Its translation: CASSMLNTEAFF.

V and J are TRBV10-3 and TRBJ2-7; 7 nucleotides align to TRBD1. The CDR3 covers 13 residues. CDR1 is ENHRY, CDR2 SYGVKD, per germline. J gave up 5 bases and V 10 bases, and 11 bases lay outside the gene matches. CDR3 in DNA: TGTGCCAGCTCCCTGAGGCAGGGGGACGAGCAGTACGTC. It encodes CASSLRQGDEQYV.

This clone was counted once. V gene TRBV19 combines with J gene TRBJ1-5; D is possibly TRBD1 (6 bases). Deletions cut 7 bases from V and 6 bases from J, with 16 bases between. Germline assignment: CDR1 LNHDA and CDR2 SQIVND (reference sequence). The CDR3 loop spans 14 amino acids. The CDR3 protein is CASTPDRRGQPQHF. The DNA of the CDR3 is TGTGCCAGTACCCCGGACAGACGCGGTCAGCCCCAGCATTTT.

The rearrangement joins TRBV6-6 to TRBJ2-7, with D unclear. Per the germline V gene, CDR1 is MNHNY and CDR2 is SVGAGI (reference sequence). V lost 1 base, J lost 3 bases, and 7 bases lay in between. The CDR3 has 13 residues. CDR3 region: CASSYLGRYEQYV. The CDR3 DNA reads TGTGCCAGCAGTTACTTAGGGCGCTACGAGCAGTACGTC.

The rearrangement uses TRBV28 and TRBJ1-2; 7 bases line up with TRBD1. With 4 bases clipped from V and 6 bases from J, the junction kept 5 bases outside the gene matches. The CDR3 has 13 amino acids. In germline, CDR1 is MDHEN, CDR2 SYDVKM. Written as DNA, the CDR3 is TGTGCCAGCAGTTGGGACAGCGAAAATGGCTACACCTTC. Its protein is CASSWDSENGYTF.